This is a list of T cell receptor beta chains from one sample in a study of OX40 agonist ivuxolimab in advanced cancers. TCRdb keeps only in-frame clones here, not all; method: immunoSEQ multiplex PCR. The table shows approximately 58,000 clones, with 84% occurring only once. The sequenced sample was CD4+ or CD8+ T cells sorted from blood, obtained in a trial of the OX40 agonist ivuxolimab. These receptors originate from an adult with an advanced solid tumor such as melanoma, head and neck, liver or kidney cancer. CDR3s include the opening cysteine and the closing phenylalanine or tryptophan. D genes are given only for firm matches. Clone size is stated in some rows and not others, as once, few, many or a class when expanded.

j_call | clone_size | d_call | v_call | cdr3_aa | cdr3_nt
TRBJ1-5 | . | TRBD1 | TRBV5-8 | CASSTGQGAQHF | TGTGCCAGCAGCACGGGACAGGGGGCCCAGCATTTT
TRBJ2-7 | . | . | TRBV9 | CASSEGLISDEQYF | TGTGCCAGCAGCGAAGGACTAATTTCCGACGAGCAGTACTTC
TRBJ2-7 | . | . | TRBV30 | CAWSVGGEQYF | TGTGCCTGGAGTGTAGGGGGCGAGCAGTACTTC
TRBJ1-1 | . | . | TRBV6-6 | CASSHHSTEAFF | TGTGCCAGCAGCCACCACAGCACTGAAGCTTTCTTT
TRBJ1-5 | . | . | TRBV15 | CATSRDTGDQPQHF | TGTGCCACCAGCAGAGATACGGGGGACCAGCCCCAGCATTTT
TRBJ1-4 | . | TRBD1 | TRBV11-2 | CASSSRDRGKLFF | TGTGCCAGCAGCTCCAGGGACAGGGGAAAACTGTTTTTT
TRBJ2-1 | . | . | TRBV27 | CASSLARDSNEQFF | TGTGCCAGCAGTTTAGCGAGGGATAGCAATGAGCAGTTCTTC
TRBJ1-6 | few | TRBD1 | TRBV27 | CASSSGQGRWFLHF | TGTGCCAGCAGTTCGGGACAGGGGCGATGGTTCCTCCACTTT
TRBJ1-1 | . | TRBD1 | TRBV19 | CASRGQGYSNTEAFF | TGTGCCAGTAGGGGACAGGGATATTCGAACACTGAAGCTTTCTTT
TRBJ2-4 | . | TRBD1 | TRBV19 | CASSPRQGADKNIQYF | TGTGCCAGTAGTCCCAGACAGGGGGCAGACAAAAACATTCAGTACTTC
TRBJ1-1 | . | . | TRBV19 | CASSKQAQGTEAFF | TGTGCCAGTAGTAAACAGGCCCAAGGGACTGAAGCTTTCTTT
TRBJ2-3 | . | TRBD1 | TRBV7-9 | CASSFGQARTDTQYF | TGTGCCAGCAGCTTCGGACAGGCTCGCACAGATACGCAGTATTTT
TRBJ2-7 | . | . | TRBV21-1 | CASSRTGGYEQYF | TGTGCCAGCAGCCGGACAGGGGGCTACGAGCAGTACTTC
TRBJ1-4 | . | . | TRBV9 | CASSPAYNEKLFF | TGTGCCAGCAGCCCCGCCTATAATGAAAAACTGTTTTTT
TRBJ2-5 | . | . | TRBV15 | CATSRDRSQETQYF | TGTGCCACCAGCAGAGATAGGTCTCAAGAGACCCAGTACTTC
TRBJ1-1 | . | . | TRBV19 | CASSIEEWTEAFF | TGTGCCAGTAGTATAGAGGAATGGACTGAAGCTTTCTTT
TRBJ1-1 | . | . | TRBV6-6 | CASSPRGANTEAFF | TGTGCCAGCAGTCCCCGTGGGGCAAACACTGAAGCTTTCTTT
TRBJ1-4 | . | TRBD1 | TRBV19 | CASTHRGQSTNEKLFF | TGTGCCAGTACCCACAGGGGGCAATCAACTAATGAAAAACTGTTTTTT
TRBJ2-3 | . | TRBD2 | TRBV28 | CASSLMTSGTDTQYF | TGTGCCAGCAGTTTAATGACTAGCGGCACAGATACGCAGTATTTT
TRBJ1-6 | . | . | TRBV28 | CASAANSPLHF | TGTGCCAGCGCAGCTAATTCACCCCTCCACTTT
TRBJ1-6 | few | . | TRBV9 | CASSALGYNSPLHF | TGTGCCAGCAGCGCCCTGGGGTATAATTCACCCCTCCACTTT
TRBJ2-2 | once | . | TRBV4-1 | CASSQGGGAGELFF | TGCGCCAGCAGCCAAGGAGGAGGGGCCGGGGAGCTGTTTTTT
TRBJ2-7 | . | TRBD2 | TRBV5-6 | CASSSPLAGDGEQYF | TGTGCCAGCAGCTCTCCACTAGCGGGGGACGGCGAGCAGTACTTC
TRBJ1-2 | . | . | TRBV2 | CASHEDLRDGYTF | TGTGCCAGCCACGAGGACCTACGCGATGGCTACACCTTC
TRBJ2-7 | . | . | TRBV11-3 | CASSPPGLYEQYF | TGTGCCAGCAGCCCGCCGGGACTTTACGAGCAGTACTTC
TRBJ1-5 | few | . | TRBV7-9 | CASSSGFSNQPQHF | TGTGCCAGCAGCTCAGGGTTTAGCAATCAGCCCCAGCATTTT
TRBJ2-5 | . | . | TRBV30 | CAWRHRGAQETQYF | TGTGCCTGGAGGCACCGGGGGGCGCAGGAGACCCAGTACTTC
TRBJ1-3 | . | . | TRBV5-4 | CASSLVQGRNTIYF | TGTGCCAGCAGCTTGGTGCAGGGTCGGAACACCATATATTTT
TRBJ1-5 | . | . | TRBV19 | CASSHYEGGRQPQHF | TGTGCCAGTAGCCACTATGAGGGTGGCAGGCAGCCCCAGCATTTT
TRBJ2-7 | . | TRBD1 | TRBV19 | CASSSGTGNYEQYF | TGTGCCAGTAGTAGCGGGACAGGGAATTACGAGCAGTACTTC
TRBJ1-5 | few | . | TRBV5-1 | CASSLAGNQPQHF | TGCGCCAGCAGCTTGGCAGGGAATCAGCCCCAGCATTTT
TRBJ2-5 | . | TRBD2 | TRBV4-1 | CASSQEREGETQYF | TGCGCCAGCAGCCAAGAAAGGGAGGGAGAGACCCAGTACTTC
TRBJ2-7 | . | . | TRBV7-3 | CASSLKSGSEQYF | TGTGCCAGCAGCTTAAAGTCAGGGAGCGAGCAGTACTTC
TRBJ2-1 | . | TRBD2 | TRBV29-1 | CSVVGLAGGNFNEQFF | TGCAGCGTTGTAGGGCTAGCGGGGGGTAACTTCAATGAGCAGTTCTTC
TRBJ2-4 | . | . | TRBV4-1 | CASSRTGPNDIQYF | TGCGCCAGCAGCCGGACGGGACCGAACGACATTCAGTACTTC
TRBJ2-3 | . | . | TRBV4-2 | CASSRELAVTDTQYF | TGTGCCAGCAGCCGGGAGCTAGCTGTCACAGATACGCAGTATTTT
TRBJ2-1 | . | . | TRBV7-7 | CASSVRPGSYNEQFF | TGTGCTAGCAGCGTTCGACCGGGCTCCTACAATGAGCAGTTCTTC
TRBJ2-2 | . | TRBD1 | TRBV28 | CASSSTGEGGELFF | TGTGCCAGCAGTTCGACAGGGGAAGGCGGGGAGCTGTTTTTT
TRBJ2-5 | . | . | TRBV7-6 | CASSYGGKETQYF | TGTGCCAGCAGCTATGGGGGGAAAGAGACCCAGTACTTC
TRBJ2-7 | . | . | TRBV20-1 | CSAAPSYEQYF | TGCAGTGCCGCACCCTCCTACGAGCAGTACTTC
TRBJ2-5 | once | TRBD2 | TRBV2 | CASSEQRGGPGTQYF | TGTGCCAGCAGTGAGCAGCGGGGGGGCCCTGGAACCCAGTACTTC
TRBJ1-2 | few | . | TRBV6-1 | CASSEASGRTLNYGYTF | TGTGCCAGCAGTGAAGCGAGTGGCAGAACTCTTAACTATGGCTACACCTTC
TRBJ1-6 | few | . | TRBV21-1 | CASLQGSARGSSNSPLHF | TGTGCCAGCCTCCAGGGCTCGGCGCGAGGGTCGAGTAATTCACCCCTCCACTTT
TRBJ2-1 | . | . | TRBV6-4 | CASSEPALGDSYNEQFF | TGTGCCAGCAGTGAACCCGCACTTGGCGACTCCTACAATGAGCAGTTCTTC
TRBJ2-3 | . | TRBD2 | TRBV5-6 | CASSRRLAGGDTQYF | TGTGCCAGCAGCCGGAGACTAGCGGGGGGAGATACGCAGTATTTT
TRBJ1-5 | . | . | TRBV18 | CASSREQGSGSNQPQHF | TGTGCCAGCTCCCGGGAACAGGGATCCGGTAGCAATCAGCCCCAGCATTTT
TRBJ2-5 | once | . | TRBV11-2 | CASSGYEETQYF | TGTGCCAGCAGTGGCTACGAAGAGACCCAGTACTTC
TRBJ2-1 | . | . | TRBV18 | CASSPKRASHNEQFF | TGTGCCAGCTCACCTAAGAGGGCCTCCCACAATGAGCAGTTCTTC
TRBJ2-1 | . | . | TRBV5-8 | CASSLWRATTTYNEQFF | TGTGCCAGCAGCTTGTGGAGGGCTACCACGACCTACAATGAGCAGTTCTTC
TRBJ2-5 | . | TRBD1 | TRBV2 | CASKGTGQETQYF | TGTGCCAGCAAAGGGACAGGACAAGAGACCCAGTACTTC
TRBJ2-1 | . | . | TRBV7-9 | CASSPRDNEQFF | TGTGCCAGCAGCCCTAGGGACAATGAGCAGTTCTTC
TRBJ2-2 | . | . | TRBV18 | CASSPPNSANTGELFF | TGTGCCAGCTCACCACCTAACAGCGCGAACACCGGGGAGCTGTTTTTT
TRBJ2-5 | . | . | TRBV13 | CASSARTAGETQYF | TGTGCCAGCAGTGCCCGGACAGCGGGGGAGACCCAGTACTTC